This is a list of T cell receptor beta chains from one sample in a study of control samples from healthy donors and cancer patients. Some clones are missing from TCRdb's copy, which holds only in-frame ones; the method was immunoSEQ multiplex PCR. This sample has 150,000 or so clones; more than 85% occur once, and the top ten carry 0.68%. Input material: blood. Receptors were obtained from a woman under 40 in good health. Each CDR3 is given with its conserved first and last residue. Each record gives: D gene, clone size, J gene, V gene, CDR3 DNA, CDR3 protein. The D gene is left open where the match is weak. A clone size is listed for some rows: how often the clone was seen (once, few, many), or a class if it is expanded.

d_call: -
clone_size: -
j_call: TRBJ2-3
v_call: TRBV4-1
cdr3_nt: TGCGCCAGCAGCCCGGGACTGCGTTCGGGGGATACGCAGTATTTT
cdr3_aa: CASSPGLRSGDTQYF

d_call: -
clone_size: -
j_call: TRBJ1-5
v_call: TRBV7-2
cdr3_nt: TGTGCCAGCAGCTTAGGGGCAAATCAGCCCCAGCATTTT
cdr3_aa: CASSLGANQPQHF

d_call: -
clone_size: -
j_call: TRBJ2-2
v_call: TRBV10-3
cdr3_nt: TGTGCCATCAGTGAATTCGGGAGTACGGCCGGGGAGCTGTTTTTT
cdr3_aa: CAISEFGSTAGELFF

d_call: TRBD2
clone_size: once
j_call: TRBJ2-3
v_call: TRBV27
cdr3_nt: TGTGCCAGCAGTTTATCGGGCGGGAGGAAATACTCTAGCACAGATACGCAGTATTTT
cdr3_aa: CASSLSGGRKYSSTDTQYF

d_call: TRBD2
clone_size: -
j_call: TRBJ2-7
v_call: TRBV7-2
cdr3_nt: TGTGCCAGCAGACTTCTAGCGGGAAGTGTCATCGAGCAGTACTTC
cdr3_aa: CASRLLAGSVIEQYF

d_call: TRBD2
clone_size: -
j_call: TRBJ2-1
v_call: TRBV19
cdr3_nt: TGTGCCAGTAGGCCAGGTCTAGCGGGAGACCCCTACAATGAGCAGTTCTTC
cdr3_aa: CASRPGLAGDPYNEQFF

d_call: -
clone_size: -
j_call: TRBJ2-6
v_call: TRBV4-1
cdr3_nt: TGCGCCAGCAGCCAAGATGGGACCTCTGGGGCCAACGTCCTGACTTTC
cdr3_aa: CASSQDGTSGANVLTF

d_call: -
clone_size: -
j_call: TRBJ2-7
v_call: TRBV6-6
cdr3_nt: TGTGCCAGCACCCAAAGCGGACAGTACTACGAGCAGTACTTC
cdr3_aa: CASTQSGQYYEQYF

d_call: TRBD1
clone_size: -
j_call: TRBJ1-6
v_call: TRBV9
cdr3_nt: TGTGCCAGCAGCGGGGGACAGGGAAATTCACCCCTCCACTTT
cdr3_aa: CASSGGQGNSPLHF

d_call: -
clone_size: -
j_call: TRBJ2-1
v_call: TRBV30
cdr3_nt: TGTGCCTGGAGTGTACAAGCCCACAATGAGCAGTTCTTC
cdr3_aa: CAWSVQAHNEQFF

d_call: TRBD2
clone_size: once
j_call: TRBJ2-3
v_call: TRBV19
cdr3_nt: TGTGCCAGTGGACCGCCGGGACTAATCGCGCAGTATTTT
cdr3_aa: CASGPPGLIAQYF

d_call: -
clone_size: few
j_call: TRBJ1-1
v_call: TRBV4-1
cdr3_nt: TGCGCCAGCAGCCAAGTCGGGAACACTGAAGCTTTCTTT
cdr3_aa: CASSQVGNTEAFF

d_call: -
clone_size: -
j_call: TRBJ2-2
v_call: TRBV2
cdr3_nt: TGTGCCAGCAGTGAAGCGGGACAAAACACCGGGGAGCTGTTTTTT
cdr3_aa: CASSEAGQNTGELFF

d_call: TRBD1
clone_size: -
j_call: TRBJ1-2
v_call: TRBV27
cdr3_nt: TGTGCCAGCAGAGAGACAGGGGGGTCATCCTATGGCTACACCTTC
cdr3_aa: CASRETGGSSYGYTF

d_call: -
clone_size: -
j_call: TRBJ1-1
v_call: TRBV6-5
cdr3_nt: TGTGCCAGCAGTTATGGGGACTCGAACACTGAAGCTTTCTTT
cdr3_aa: CASSYGDSNTEAFF

d_call: -
clone_size: once
j_call: TRBJ1-1
v_call: TRBV7-8
cdr3_nt: TGTGCCAGCAGCCCAACGGCTGGTGAAGCTTTCTTT
cdr3_aa: CASSPTAGEAFF

d_call: -
clone_size: -
j_call: TRBJ1-1
v_call: TRBV6-5
cdr3_nt: TGTGCCAGCAGTTACGGGGGCACTGAAGCTTTCTTT
cdr3_aa: CASSYGGTEAFF

d_call: -
clone_size: -
j_call: TRBJ1-1
v_call: TRBV28
cdr3_nt: TGTGCTTCACTAACAGTAAATGAAGCTTTCTTT
cdr3_aa: CASLTVNEAFF

d_call: TRBD1
clone_size: -
j_call: TRBJ2-4
v_call: TRBV28
cdr3_nt: TGTGCCAGCAGTCCGTCGGGCAGGGGGCTTTACATTCAGTACTTC
cdr3_aa: CASSPSGRGLYIQYF

d_call: TRBD2
clone_size: -
j_call: TRBJ2-1
v_call: TRBV6-1
cdr3_nt: TGTGCCAGCAGTGAAGCTGGTAGCGGGAGCAATGAGCAGTTCTTC
cdr3_aa: CASSEAGSGSNEQFF

d_call: -
clone_size: -
j_call: TRBJ2-7
v_call: TRBV5-6
cdr3_nt: TGTGCCAGCAGCGGAAGGACTAAGTGGTACGAGCAGTACTTC
cdr3_aa: CASSGRTKWYEQYF

d_call: TRBD1
clone_size: -
j_call: TRBJ2-7
v_call: TRBV15
cdr3_nt: TGTGCCACCAGCAGAGGGGGACAGGGATACGAGCAGTACTTC
cdr3_aa: CATSRGGQGYEQYF

d_call: -
clone_size: -
j_call: TRBJ2-3
v_call: TRBV7-3
cdr3_nt: TGTGCCAGCAGCTTATTTCAGGGCGGGACAGATACGCAGTATTTT
cdr3_aa: CASSLFQGGTDTQYF

d_call: -
clone_size: -
j_call: TRBJ1-3
v_call: TRBV5-6
cdr3_nt: TGTGCCAGCACCGACACTGGAAACACCATATATTTT
cdr3_aa: CASTDTGNTIYF